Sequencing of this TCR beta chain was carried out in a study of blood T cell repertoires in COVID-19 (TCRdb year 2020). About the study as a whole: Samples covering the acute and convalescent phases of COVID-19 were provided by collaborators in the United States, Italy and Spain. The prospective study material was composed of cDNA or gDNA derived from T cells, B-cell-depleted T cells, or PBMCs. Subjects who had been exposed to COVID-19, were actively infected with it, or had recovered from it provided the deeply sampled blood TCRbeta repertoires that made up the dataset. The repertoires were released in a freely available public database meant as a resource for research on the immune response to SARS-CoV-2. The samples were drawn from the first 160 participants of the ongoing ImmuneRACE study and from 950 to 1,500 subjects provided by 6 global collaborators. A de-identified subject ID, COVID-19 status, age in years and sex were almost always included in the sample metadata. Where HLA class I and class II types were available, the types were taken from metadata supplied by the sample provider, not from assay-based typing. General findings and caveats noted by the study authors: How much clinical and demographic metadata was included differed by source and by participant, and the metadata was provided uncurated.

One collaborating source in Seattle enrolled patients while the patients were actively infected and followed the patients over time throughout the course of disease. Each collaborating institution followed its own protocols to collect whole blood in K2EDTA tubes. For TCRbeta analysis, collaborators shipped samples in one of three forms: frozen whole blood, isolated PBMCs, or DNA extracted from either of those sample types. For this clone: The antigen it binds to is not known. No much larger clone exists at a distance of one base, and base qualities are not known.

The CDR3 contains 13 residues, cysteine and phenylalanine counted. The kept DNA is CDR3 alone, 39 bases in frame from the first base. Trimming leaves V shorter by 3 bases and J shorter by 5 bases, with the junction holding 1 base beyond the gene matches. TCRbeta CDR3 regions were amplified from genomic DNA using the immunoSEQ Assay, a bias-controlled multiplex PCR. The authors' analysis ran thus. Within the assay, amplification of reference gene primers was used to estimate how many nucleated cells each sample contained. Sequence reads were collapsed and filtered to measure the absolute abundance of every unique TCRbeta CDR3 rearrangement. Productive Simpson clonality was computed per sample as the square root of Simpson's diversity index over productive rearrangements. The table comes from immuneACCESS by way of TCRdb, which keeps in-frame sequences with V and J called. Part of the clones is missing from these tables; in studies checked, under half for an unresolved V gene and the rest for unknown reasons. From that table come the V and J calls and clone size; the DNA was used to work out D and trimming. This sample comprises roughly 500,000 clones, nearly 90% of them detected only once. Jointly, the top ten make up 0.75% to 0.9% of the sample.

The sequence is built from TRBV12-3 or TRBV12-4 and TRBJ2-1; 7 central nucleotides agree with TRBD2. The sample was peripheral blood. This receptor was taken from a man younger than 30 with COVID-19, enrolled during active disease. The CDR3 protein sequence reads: CASSFAGDNEQFF. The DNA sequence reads TGTGCCAGCAGTTTCGCGGGAGACAATGAGCAGTTCTTC.